The 10 T cell receptor beta chains given below trace back to one sample, sequenced in a study of T cells of healthy individuals. TCRdb used MiXCR to reprocess the 5' RACE reads, holding one entry per CDR3 protein. Of approximately 58,000 distinct CDR3 sequences in the sample, about 15% are singletons; the top ten hold about 16%. The receptor set was obtained from a human donor in good health.

The gene calls are TRBV10-3 and TRBJ2-3; TRBD2 is a possible D gene (7 bases). This CDR3 contains 14 residues. CDR1 is ENHRY, CDR2 SYGVKD, per germline. Trimming took 6 bases from V and 3 from J, leaving 13 bases between them. CDR3 nucleotides: TGTGCCATCAGAGGGGGGGATACTACAGATACGCAGTATTTT. This sequence encodes CAIRGGDTTDTQYF.

This clonotype was observed a handful of times. J is TRBJ2-3 and V is TRBV4-3; 7 bases match TRBD2. The V and J ends lost 1 base and 2 bases, in that order; junction bases with no gene match: 3. CDR1 and CDR2 from the germline V gene are LGHNA and YSLEER. There are 15 residues in the CDR3. CDR3 sequence reads: CASSQGQRDTDTQYF. The CDR3, as DNA: TGCGCCAGCAGCCAAGGTCAGCGGGACACAGATACGCAGTATTTT.

The sample holds many counts of this clonotype. The genes are TRBV29-1 and TRBJ2-5; 7 bases are shared with TRBD1. Unmatched junction bases numbered 8, after V lost 3 bases and J lost 1 base. The length of the CDR3 is 15 residues. CDR1 and CDR2 (germline): SQVTM, ANQGSEA. DNA of the CDR3: TGCAGCGTTGAGTTCAAGGGACAGCCCCAAGAGACCCAGTACTTC. Translation: CSVEFKGQPQETQYF.

Ten or more counts support this clonotype. The chain recombines TRBV7-2 with TRBJ2-2; D could derive from TRBD1 or TRBD2 (5 bases each). CDR1 and CDR2 (germline): SGHTA, FQGNSA. The CDR3 has 15 residues. The V end lost 7 bases, the J end lost 3 bases, and 15 bases lay between the germline ends. The CDR3 coding sequence is TGTGCCAGCACCCTTGGCCGGGGCTACACCGGGGAGCTGTTTTTT. Protein product: CASTLGRGYTGELFF.

This clonotype was found many times. The chain carries TRBV20-1 and TRBJ2-4; 10 bases align to TRBD2. The CDR3 runs to 14 residues. Trimming cost V 2 bases and J 3 bases; bases outside gene matches: 1. The germline gives CDR1 DFQATT, CDR2 SNEGSKA (reference sequence). Here the CDR3 reads CSARLAGVKNIQYF. The DNA of the CDR3 is TGCAGTGCTAGACTAGCGGGGGTCAAAAACATTCAGTACTTC.

V gene TRBV12-3 or TRBV12-4 combines with J gene TRBJ2-3, with D unclear. Trimming shortened V by 2 bases and J by 0 bases, and 12 bases separated the two germline ends. CDR3 size: 16 residues. DNA of the CDR3: TGTGCCAGCAGTTTACGGGCGGACCCTAGCACAGATACGCAGTATTTT. This gives the protein CASSLRADPSTDTQYF.

This clonotype has only a few counts. This chain uses TRBV7-9 with TRBJ1-1, with a possible D match to TRBD1 (5 bases). This CDR3 region has 14 residues. V gave up 3 bases and J gave up 0 bases, with 8 bases separating them. Germline V gene lookup returns CDR1 SEHNR and CDR2 FQNEAQ (reference sequence). DNA for the CDR3: TGTGCCAGCAGCTTCGGGACTCTGAACACTGAAGCTTTCTTT. Residues: CASSFGTLNTEAFF.

J is TRBJ2-5 and V is TRBV20-1; D is possibly TRBD2 (5 bases). CDR3 length equals 14 residues. The V gene's germline CDR1 is DFQATT and CDR2 SNEGSKA (reference sequence). Trimming cost V 6 bases and J 2 bases, with 16 bases left between them. The CDR3 spells CSALGGGAQETQYF. The CDR3 DNA reads TGCAGTGCCCTTGGCGGAGGAGCGCAAGAGACCCAGTACTTC.

This clonotype was detected a few times. The chain has TRBV27 and TRBJ1-1; D gene uncertain. V lost 7 bases, J lost 5 bases, and 14 bases lay in between. CDR3 size: 13 residues. The germline gives CDR1 MNHEY, CDR2 SMNVEV (reference sequence). DNA for the CDR3: TGTGCCAGCAAAGGCGAAGGGAGAACTGAAGCTTTCTTT. As protein: CASKGEGRTEAFF.

This clonotype turned up a few times. This chain links TRBV19 with TRBJ2-1; 7 bases agree with TRBD1. V shed 5 bases, J shed 0 bases, and the junction held 13 bases outside the gene matches. CDR1 is LNHDA and CDR2 is SQIVND in the germline V gene (reference sequence). This CDR3 comprises 18 residues. In DNA, the CDR3 is TGTGCCAGTAGTCCCGGGACAGTAGTCTTCGACTCCTACAATGAGCAGTTCTTC. It is translated as CASSPGTVVFDSYNEQFF.